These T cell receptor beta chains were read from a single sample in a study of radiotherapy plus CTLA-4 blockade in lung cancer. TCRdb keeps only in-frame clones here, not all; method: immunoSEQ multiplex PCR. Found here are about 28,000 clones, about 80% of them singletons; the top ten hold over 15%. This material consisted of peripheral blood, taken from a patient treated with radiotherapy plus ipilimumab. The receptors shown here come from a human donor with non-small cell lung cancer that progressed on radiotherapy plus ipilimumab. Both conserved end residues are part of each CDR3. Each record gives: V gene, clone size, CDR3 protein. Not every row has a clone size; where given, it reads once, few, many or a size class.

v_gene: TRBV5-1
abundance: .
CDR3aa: CASSSQTGDEKLFF

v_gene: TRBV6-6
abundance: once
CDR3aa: CASSSGPPKDQPQHF

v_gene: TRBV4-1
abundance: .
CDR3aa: CASSLLVGDNEQYF

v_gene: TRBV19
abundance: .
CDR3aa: CASSMGGWNTEAFF

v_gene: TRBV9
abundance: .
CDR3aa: CASSVTSGRGNEQFF

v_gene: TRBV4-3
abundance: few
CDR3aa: CASSQFRMGTHILLETQYF

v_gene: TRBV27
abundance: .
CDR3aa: CASSLRGRGTYEQYF

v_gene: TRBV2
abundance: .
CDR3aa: CASSEGGRGGYTF

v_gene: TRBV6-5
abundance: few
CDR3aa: CASSYSTGVGNTIYF

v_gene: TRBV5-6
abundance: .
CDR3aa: CASSLDVTPLHF

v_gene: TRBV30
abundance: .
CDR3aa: CAWSAWSGGEDTIYF

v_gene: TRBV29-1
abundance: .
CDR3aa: CSVAVPTGELFF

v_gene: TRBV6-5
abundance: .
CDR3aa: CASTVAEGNTIYF

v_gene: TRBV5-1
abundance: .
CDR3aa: CASSFTEQGEKLFF

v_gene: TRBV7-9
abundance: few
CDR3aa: CASSFPDRPYEQYF

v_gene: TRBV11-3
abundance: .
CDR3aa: CASSPGGQGPTDTQYF

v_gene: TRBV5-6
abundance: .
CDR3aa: CASSRTGGSGSPKFF

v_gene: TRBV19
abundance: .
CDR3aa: CASSIAGGRNEQFF

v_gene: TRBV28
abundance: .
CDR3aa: CASSYRVNQPQHF

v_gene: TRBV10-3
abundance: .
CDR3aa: CAISGAEGTGELFF

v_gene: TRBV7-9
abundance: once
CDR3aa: CASSSRTSATDTQYF

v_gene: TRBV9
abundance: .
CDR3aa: CASSVGDRGYEQFF

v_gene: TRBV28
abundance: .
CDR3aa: CASRPGPYTGELFF

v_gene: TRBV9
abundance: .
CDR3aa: CASSVVGTGTGQNEQFF

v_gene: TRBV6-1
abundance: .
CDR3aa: CASRRENNQPQHF

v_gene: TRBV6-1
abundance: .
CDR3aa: CASSDRDRYYGYTF

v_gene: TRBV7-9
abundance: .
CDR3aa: CASSLVGGMSSGANVLTF

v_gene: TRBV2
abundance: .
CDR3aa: CASSDGFSGNTIYF

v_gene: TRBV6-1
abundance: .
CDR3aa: CASSRDSRNQPQHF

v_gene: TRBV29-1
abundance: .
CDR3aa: CSVELQTSSYEQYF

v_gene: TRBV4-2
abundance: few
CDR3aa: CASSQDRASSYEQYF

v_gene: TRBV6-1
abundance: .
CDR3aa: CASSEVSLETQYF

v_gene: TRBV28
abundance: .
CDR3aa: CASKGGTGYEQYF

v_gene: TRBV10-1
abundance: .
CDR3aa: CASRAGLAGSTDTQYF

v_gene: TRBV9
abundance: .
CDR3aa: CASSVAPSGGQETQYF

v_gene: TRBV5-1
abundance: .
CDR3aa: CASSLRGVEDQPQHF

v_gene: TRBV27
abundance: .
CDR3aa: CASSGYSNQPQHF

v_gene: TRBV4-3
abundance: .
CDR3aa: CASSQDYRGTNYGYTF

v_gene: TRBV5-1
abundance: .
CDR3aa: CASSLAESTDTQYF

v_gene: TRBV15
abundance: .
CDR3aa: CATSFEKGKLNAPASTDTQYF

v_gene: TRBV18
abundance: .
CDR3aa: CASSPQTEGEPQHF

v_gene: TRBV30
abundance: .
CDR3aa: CAWSTTASGETQYF

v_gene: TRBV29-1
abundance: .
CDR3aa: CSGGDYEQYF

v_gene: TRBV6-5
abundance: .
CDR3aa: CASSYSGVAVLDEQYF

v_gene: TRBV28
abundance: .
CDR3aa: CASSLAHYGYTF

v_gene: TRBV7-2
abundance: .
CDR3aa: CASSPTPLTSGSDEQFF

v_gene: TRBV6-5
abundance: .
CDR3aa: CASSLLRGQPQHF

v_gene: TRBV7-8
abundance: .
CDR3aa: CASSFGTVLGGYTF

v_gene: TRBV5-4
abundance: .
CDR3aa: CASSLYGVGEKLFF

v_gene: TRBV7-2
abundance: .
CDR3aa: CASSFGQAPQTEAFF